A single sample gave rise to the 15 T cell receptor beta chains below, sequenced in a study of OX40 agonist ivuxolimab in advanced cancers. Some clones are missing from TCRdb's copy, which holds only in-frame ones; the method was immunoSEQ multiplex PCR. The repertoire holds approximately 25,000 clones, with over 70% as singletons. This specimen was CD4+ or CD8+ T cells sorted from blood, taken in a trial of the OX40 agonist ivuxolimab. The origin of the receptors is an adult with an advanced solid tumor such as melanoma, head and neck, liver or kidney cancer.

A few counts support this clone. This chain joins TRBV30 and TRBJ2-2, with D perhaps TRBD2 (5 bases). The V end lost 2 bases, the J end lost 1 base, and 5 bases lay between the germline ends. The germline V gene has CDR1 GTSNPN and CDR2 SVGIG (reference sequence). The CDR3 has 13 residues. This CDR3 reads CAWSTRNTGELFF. The CDR3 region has the DNA TGTGCCTGGAGTACTAGGAACACCGGGGAGCTGTTTTTT.

J is TRBJ1-1 and V is TRBV2, with unresolved D. Germline loops: CDR1 SNHLY, CDR2 FYNNEI. This CDR3 has 15 amino acids. V gave up 2 bases and J gave up 0 bases, with 10 bases separating them. The CDR3 here is CASSENGQVNTEAFF. CDR3 in DNA: TGTGCCAGCAGTGAAAATGGGCAGGTGAACACTGAAGCTTTCTTT.

CDR3 residues: CASSSGTGPFGYTF. CDR3 sequence (DNA): TGTGCCAGCAGCTCCGGGACAGGACCCTTTGGCTACACCTTC. The chain links TRBV28 to TRBJ1-2, with 8 bases matching TRBD1. Germline loops: CDR1 MDHEN, CDR2 SYDVKM. The CDR3 length is 14 residues. Trimming at V came to 6 bases and at J to 7 bases, leaving 10 bases not matched to a gene.

The rearrangement links TRBV30 to TRBJ2-3; weak D call: TRBD2 (6 bases). CDR1 is GTSNPN and CDR2 is SVGIG in the germline V gene (reference sequence). The CDR3 runs 18 residues. The V and J ends lost 4 bases and 0 bases respectively, with 23 bases between them. Here the CDR3 reads CAWTPPRGRGASTDTQYF. The CDR3 DNA is TGTGCCTGGACTCCCCCCCGCGGGCGGGGTGCTAGCACAGATACGCAGTATTTT.

This chain connects TRBV28 to TRBJ1-1, with D tentatively TRBD1 (6 bases). V lost 8 bases and J lost 1, with 11 bases in between. Germline CDR1 reads MDHEN; CDR2 reads SYDVKM. The CDR3 loop spans 13 amino acids. The CDR3 DNA reads TGTGCCAGCGGGGGACACGCGAACACTGAAGCTTTCTTT. This sequence encodes CASGGHANTEAFF.

V gene TRBV6-6 combines with J gene TRBJ2-2; a weak D match, TRBD1 (6 bases). Germline CDR1 is MNHNY and CDR2 is SVGAGI (reference sequence). V was cut by 6 bases and J by 0 bases, with 11 bases left in between. The CDR3 consists of 15 residues. CDR3: CASRAGTTNTGELFF. CDR3 bases: TGTGCCAGCAGGGCCGGGACAACGAACACCGGGGAGCTGTTTTTT.

The gene calls are TRBV6-1 and TRBJ2-7, with 7 bases that match TRBD1. The CDR3 extends over 15 amino acids. Germline V lookup: CDR1 MNHNS, CDR2 SASEGT. J gave up 0 bases and V 4 bases, and 6 bases lay outside the gene matches. The CDR3: CASSAQGGSSYEQYF. The CDR3 DNA reads as TGTGCCAGCAGTGCTCAAGGGGGCAGCTCCTACGAGCAGTACTTC.

The gene calls are TRBV29-1 and TRBJ1-3; the D gene is possibly TRBD1 (6 bases). The germline V and J ends were trimmed by 6 bases and 0 bases, with 15 bases remaining between them. The CDR3 sequence is 15 residues long. Germline-derived CDR1 and CDR2 are SQVTM and ANQGSEA. CDR3: CSVLGGAFSGNTIYF. The CDR3 bases are TGCAGCGTCCTCGGGGGGGCTTTCTCTGGAAACACCATATATTTT.

The rearrangement links TRBV2 to TRBJ2-3; D possibly matches TRBD1 or TRBD2 (6 bases each). CDR1 and CDR2 (germline): SNHLY, FYNNEI. Deletions cut 3 bases from V and 4 bases from J, with 17 bases between. The CDR3 has 16 amino acids. The CDR3 spells CASSDFMVGGSDTQYF. DNA for the CDR3: TGTGCCAGCAGTGATTTCATGGTGGGGGGCTCAGATACGCAGTATTTT.

V usage is TRBV5-1 and J usage is TRBJ2-1, with 11 bases that match TRBD2. The CDR3 is 21 residues long. Looked up from germline, CDR1 is SGHRS and CDR2 is YFSETQ. Unmatched junction bases numbered 14, after V lost 0 bases and J lost 0 bases. The CDR3 loop is CASSLATSSGGHSSSYNEQFF. CDR3 bases: TGCGCCAGCAGCTTGGCGACGTCTAGCGGGGGGCACTCATCCTCCTACAATGAGCAGTTCTTC. The variable domain in full, completed from reference TRBV5-1 and TRBJ2-1, reads KAGVTQTPRYLIKTRGQQVTLSCSPISGHRSVSWYQQTPGQGLQFLFEYFSETQRNKGNFPGRFSGRQFSNSRSEMNVSTLELGDSALYLCASSLATSSGGHSSSYNEQFFGPGTRLTVL.

This chain links TRBV6-4 with TRBJ2-5; the match to TRBD2 covers 9 bases. This CDR3 contains 15 residues. CDR1 and CDR2 from the germline V gene are MRHNA and SNTAGT. Trimming removed 4 bases from V and 1 base from J; junction bases left unmatched: 4. In DNA, the CDR3 is TGTGCCAGCAGTGTAAGCGGGGGGCCCCAAGAGACCCAGTACTTC. Residues: CASSVSGGPQETQYF.

The chain combines TRBV7-3 with TRBJ1-2; 10 bases are shared with TRBD1. The ends lost 4 bases at V and 5 bases at J; junction bases unmatched: 4. This CDR3 has 14 residues. Germline loops: CDR1 SGHTA, CDR2 FQGTGA. CDR3: CASSSTGGAYGYTF. CDR3 coding DNA: TGTGCCAGCAGCTCGACAGGGGGCGCGTATGGCTACACCTTC. The full variable domain, with the rest looked up from reference TRBV7-3 and TRBJ1-2, is GAGVSQTPSNKVTEKGKYVELRCDPISGHTALYWYRQSLGQGPEFLIYFQGTGAADDSGLPNDRFFAVRPEGSVSTLKIQRTERGDSAVYLCASSSTGGAYGYTFGSGTRLTVV.

The V call is TRBV6-5, the J call TRBJ2-1, with 10 bases aligning to TRBD2. The V segment lost 6 bases and the J segment 3 bases; nucleotides outside the gene matches: 5. CDR3 length: 15 amino acids. In germline, CDR1 is MNHEY, CDR2 SVGAGI. The chain's CDR3 is CASSERGGYYNEQFF. The DNA for the CDR3 is TGTGCCAGCAGCGAGCGGGGGGGATACTACAATGAGCAGTTCTTC.

The rearrangement joins TRBV5-1 to TRBJ2-7; TRBD2 might be the D (5 bases). From germline, CDR1 is SGHRS and CDR2 YFSETQ. Deletions cut 0 bases from V and 9 bases from J, with 10 bases between. CDR3 length equals 12 residues. The DNA of the CDR3 is TGCGCCAGCAGCTTGGAACACGAGGGGCAGTACTTC. Its translation is CASSLEHEGQYF.

The J gene is TRBJ2-3, the V gene TRBV28, with D maybe TRBD1 (5 bases). Germline V CDR1 and CDR2: MDHEN, SYDVKM. With 0 bases removed from V and 2 bases from J, the gap between germline ends came to 9 bases. The CDR3 is 15 amino acids. CDR3 DNA: TGTGCCAGCAGTTTATGGGGGCGCCCCACAGATACGCAGTATTTT. Translation: CASSLWGRPTDTQYF. Full variable domain (rest looked up from reference TRBV28 and TRBJ2-3): DVKVTQSSRYLVKRTGEKVFLECVQDMDHENMFWYRQDPGLGLRLIYFSYDVKMKEKGDIPEGYSVSREKKERFSLILESASTNQTSMYLCASSLWGRPTDTQYFGPGTRLTVL.